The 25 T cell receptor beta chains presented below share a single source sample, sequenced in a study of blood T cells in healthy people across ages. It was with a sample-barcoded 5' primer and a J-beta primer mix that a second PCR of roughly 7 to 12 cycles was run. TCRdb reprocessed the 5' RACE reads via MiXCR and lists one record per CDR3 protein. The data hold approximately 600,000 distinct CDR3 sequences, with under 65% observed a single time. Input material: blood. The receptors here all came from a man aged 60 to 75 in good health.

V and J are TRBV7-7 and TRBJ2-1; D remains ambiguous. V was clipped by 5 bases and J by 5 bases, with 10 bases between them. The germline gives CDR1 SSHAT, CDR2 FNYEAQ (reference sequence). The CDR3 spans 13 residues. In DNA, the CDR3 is TGTGCCAGCAGCCAGAACACCGACAATGAGCAGTTCTTC. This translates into CASSQNTDNEQFF.

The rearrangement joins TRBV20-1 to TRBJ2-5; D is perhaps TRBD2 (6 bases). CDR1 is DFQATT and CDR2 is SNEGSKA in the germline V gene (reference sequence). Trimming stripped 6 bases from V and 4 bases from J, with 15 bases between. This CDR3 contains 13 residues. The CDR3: CSAPVEGRETQYF. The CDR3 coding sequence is TGCAGTGCCCCCGTGGAGGGGAGAGAGACCCAGTACTTC.

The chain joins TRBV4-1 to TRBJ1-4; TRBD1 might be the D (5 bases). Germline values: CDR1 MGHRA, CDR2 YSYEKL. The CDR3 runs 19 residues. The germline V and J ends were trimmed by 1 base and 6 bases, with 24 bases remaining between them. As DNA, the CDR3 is TGCGCCAGCAGCCAAGCATGGGAACCTTCTGCAGGGTCTTATGAAAAACTGTTTTTT. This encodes CASSQAWEPSAGSYEKLFF.

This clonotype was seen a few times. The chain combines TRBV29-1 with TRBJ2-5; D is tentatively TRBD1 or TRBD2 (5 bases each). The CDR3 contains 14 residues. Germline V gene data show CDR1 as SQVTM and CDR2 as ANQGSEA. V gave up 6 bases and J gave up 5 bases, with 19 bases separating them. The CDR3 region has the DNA TGCAGCGTCGGAGGAGACAGCCCTCCGGAGACCCAGTACTTC. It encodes CSVGGDSPPETQYF.

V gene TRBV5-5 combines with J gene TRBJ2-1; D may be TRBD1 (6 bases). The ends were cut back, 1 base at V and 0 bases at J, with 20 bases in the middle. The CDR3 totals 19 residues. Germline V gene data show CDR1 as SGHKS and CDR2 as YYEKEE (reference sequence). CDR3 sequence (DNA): TGTGCCAGCAGCTTGTATCTAAGGGACAAGCGGAGCTCCTACAATGAGCAGTTCTTC. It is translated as CASSLYLRDKRSSYNEQFF.

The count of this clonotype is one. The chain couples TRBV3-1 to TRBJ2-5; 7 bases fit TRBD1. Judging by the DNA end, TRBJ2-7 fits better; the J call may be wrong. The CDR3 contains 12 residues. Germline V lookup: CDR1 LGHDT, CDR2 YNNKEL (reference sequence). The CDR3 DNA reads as TGTGCCAGCAAAGGTACAGGGGACGAGCAGTACTTC. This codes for CASKGTGDEQYF.

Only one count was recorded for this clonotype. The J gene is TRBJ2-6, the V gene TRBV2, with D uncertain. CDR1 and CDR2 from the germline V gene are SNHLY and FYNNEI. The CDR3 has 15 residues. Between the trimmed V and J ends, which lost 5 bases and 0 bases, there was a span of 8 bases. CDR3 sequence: CASSQHRSGANVLTF. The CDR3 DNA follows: TGTGCCAGCAGTCAACACCGCTCTGGGGCCAACGTCCTGACTTTC.

The CDR3 spells CASRRGAGNTGELFF. CDR3 DNA sequence: TGTGCCAGCAGACGGGGGGCAGGGAACACCGGGGAGCTGTTTTTT. The rearrangement joins TRBV6-2 or TRBV6-3 to TRBJ2-2; D perhaps matches TRBD2 (7 bases). There are 15 residues in the CDR3. Trimming took off 6 bases at V and 1 base at J, with 12 bases between the two ends. The V gene's germline CDR1 is MNHEY and CDR2 SVGEGT.

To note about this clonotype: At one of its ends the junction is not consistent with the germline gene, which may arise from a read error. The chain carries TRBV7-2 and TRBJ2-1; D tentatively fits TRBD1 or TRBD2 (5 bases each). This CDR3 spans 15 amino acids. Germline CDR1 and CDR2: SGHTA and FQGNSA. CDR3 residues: CASSPPGPSYNEQFF. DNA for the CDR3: TGTGCCAGCAGCCCGCCGGGGCCCTCCTATAATGAGCAGTTCTTC.

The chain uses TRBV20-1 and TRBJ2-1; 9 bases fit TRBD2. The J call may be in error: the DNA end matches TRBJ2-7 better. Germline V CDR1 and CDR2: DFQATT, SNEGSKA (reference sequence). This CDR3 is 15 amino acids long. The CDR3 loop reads CSANIAGGIGNEQYF. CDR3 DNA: TGCAGTGCTAATATTGCGGGGGGGATCGGGAATGAGCAGTACTTC.

The CDR3 here is CASRPSGGAFEQFF. CDR3 DNA sequence: TGTGCCAGCAGACCAAGCGGGGGGGCCTTTGAGCAGTTCTTC. This rearrangement joins TRBV12-3 or TRBV12-4 to TRBJ2-1, with 10 bases identical to TRBD2. The CDR3 runs 14 residues. Germline trimming cut 6 bases from V and 9 bases from J; bases unmatched to any gene: 8.

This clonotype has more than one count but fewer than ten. CDR3 residues: CASSLLGPSYEQYF. The CDR3 bases are TGCGCCAGCAGCTTATTGGGGCCGTCCTACGAGCAGTACTTC. The chain couples TRBV5-1 to TRBJ2-7; possible D gene TRBD1, 5 bases. CDR1 and CDR2 (germline): SGHRS, YFSETQ. The CDR3 extends over 14 amino acids. Trimming took 2 bases from V and 1 from J, leaving 10 bases between them.

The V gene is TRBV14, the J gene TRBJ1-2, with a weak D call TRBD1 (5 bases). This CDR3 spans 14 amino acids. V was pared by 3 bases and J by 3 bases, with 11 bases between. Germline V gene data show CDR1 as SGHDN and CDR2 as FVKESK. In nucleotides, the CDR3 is TGTGCCAGCAGCCACGGGGACGGACACTATGGCTACACCTTC. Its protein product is CASSHGDGHYGYTF.

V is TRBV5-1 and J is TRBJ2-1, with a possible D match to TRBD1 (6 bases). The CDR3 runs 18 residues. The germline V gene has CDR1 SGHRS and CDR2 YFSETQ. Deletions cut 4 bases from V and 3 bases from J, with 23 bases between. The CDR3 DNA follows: TGCGCCAGCAGCGTTACTCCAGGGTGGGACACCCGCTACAATGAGCAGTTCTTC. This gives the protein CASSVTPGWDTRYNEQFF.

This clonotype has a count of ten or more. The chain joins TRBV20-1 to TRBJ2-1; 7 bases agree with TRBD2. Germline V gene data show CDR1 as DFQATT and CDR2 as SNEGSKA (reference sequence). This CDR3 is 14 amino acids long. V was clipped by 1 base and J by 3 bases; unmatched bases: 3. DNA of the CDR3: TGCAGTGCTAGAGCCGGGACTAACTACAATGAGCAGTTCTTC. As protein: CSARAGTNYNEQFF.

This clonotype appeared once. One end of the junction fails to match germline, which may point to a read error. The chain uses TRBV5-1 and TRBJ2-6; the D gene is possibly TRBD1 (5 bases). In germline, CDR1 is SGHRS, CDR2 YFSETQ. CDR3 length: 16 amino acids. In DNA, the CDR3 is TGCGCCAGCAGCTTCCGCAGGGTCTCTGGGGCCAGCGTCCTGACTTTC. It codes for CASSFRRVSGASVLTF.

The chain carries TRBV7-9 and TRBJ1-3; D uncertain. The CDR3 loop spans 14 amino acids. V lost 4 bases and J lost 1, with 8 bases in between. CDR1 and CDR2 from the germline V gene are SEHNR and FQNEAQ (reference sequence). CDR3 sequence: CASSWSVSGNTIYF. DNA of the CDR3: TGTGCCAGCAGCTGGTCGGTTTCTGGAAACACCATATATTTT.

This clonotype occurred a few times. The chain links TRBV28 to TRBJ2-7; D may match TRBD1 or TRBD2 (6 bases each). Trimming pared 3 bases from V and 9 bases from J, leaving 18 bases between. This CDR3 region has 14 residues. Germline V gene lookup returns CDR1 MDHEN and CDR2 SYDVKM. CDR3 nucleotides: TGTGCCAGCAGTTTGGGGGGCGACCCGACGGGGCAGTACTTC. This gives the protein CASSLGGDPTGQYF.

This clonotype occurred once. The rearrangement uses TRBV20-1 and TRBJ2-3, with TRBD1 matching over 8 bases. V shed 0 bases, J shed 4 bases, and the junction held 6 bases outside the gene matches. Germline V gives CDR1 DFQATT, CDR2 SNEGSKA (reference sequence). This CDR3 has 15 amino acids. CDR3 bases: TGCAGTGCTAGAGATTTGCAGGGGGCCTCAGATACGCAGTATTTT. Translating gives CSARDLQGASDTQYF.

CDR3: CASTGIAGGPNEQFF. The CDR3 nucleotides are TGTGCCAGCACCGGAATAGCGGGGGGGCCCAATGAGCAGTTCTTC. This chain links TRBV11-1 with TRBJ2-1; 11 bases match TRBD2. The germline CDR1 and CDR2 sequences are SGHAT and FQDESV (reference sequence). Trimming cost V 7 bases and J 6 bases; bases outside gene matches: 8. The CDR3 has 15 amino acids.

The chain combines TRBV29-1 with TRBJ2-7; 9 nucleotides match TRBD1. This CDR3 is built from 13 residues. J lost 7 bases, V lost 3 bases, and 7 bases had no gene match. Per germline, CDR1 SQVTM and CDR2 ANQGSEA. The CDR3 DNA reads TGCAGCGTTGAGGAGGACAGGGGTGAAGAGCAGTACTTC. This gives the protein CSVEEDRGEEQYF.

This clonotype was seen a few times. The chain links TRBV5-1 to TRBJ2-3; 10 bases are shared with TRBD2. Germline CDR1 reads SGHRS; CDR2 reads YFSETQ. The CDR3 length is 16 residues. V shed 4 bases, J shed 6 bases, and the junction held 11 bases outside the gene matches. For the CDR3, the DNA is TGCGCCAGCAGCCCCCGGACTAGCGGAATCACGGATACGCAGTATTTT. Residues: CASSPRTSGITDTQYF. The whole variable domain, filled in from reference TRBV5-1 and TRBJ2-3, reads KAGVTQTPRYLIKTRGQQVTLSCSPISGHRSVSWYQQTPGQGLQFLFEYFSETQRNKGNFPGRFSGRQFSNSRSEMNVSTLELGDSALYLCASSPRTSGITDTQYFGPGTRLTVL.

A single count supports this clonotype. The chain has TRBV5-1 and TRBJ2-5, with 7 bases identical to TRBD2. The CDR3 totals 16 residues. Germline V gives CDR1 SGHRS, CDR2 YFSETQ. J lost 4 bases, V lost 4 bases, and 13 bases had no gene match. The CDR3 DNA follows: TGCGCCAGCAGCCCGATACCCGGGGGGTCAGGAGAGACCCAGTACTTC. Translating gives CASSPIPGGSGETQYF.

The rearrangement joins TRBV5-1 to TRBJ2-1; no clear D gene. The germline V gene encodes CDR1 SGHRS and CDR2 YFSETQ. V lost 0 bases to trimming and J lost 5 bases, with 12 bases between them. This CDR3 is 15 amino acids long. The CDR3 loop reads CASSLATSRNNEQFF. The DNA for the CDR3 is TGCGCCAGCAGCTTGGCGACGTCAAGGAACAATGAGCAGTTCTTC.

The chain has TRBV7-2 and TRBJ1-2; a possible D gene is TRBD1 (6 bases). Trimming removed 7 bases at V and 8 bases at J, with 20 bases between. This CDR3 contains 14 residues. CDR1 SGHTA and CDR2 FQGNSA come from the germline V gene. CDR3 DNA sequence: TGTGCCAGCAACCTGCCCGGAACGGACAGCGGCTACACCTTC. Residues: CASNLPGTDSGYTF.